A single sample is the source of the 21 T cell receptor beta chains below, sequenced in a study. TCRdb redid the calling of the RT-PCR reads with MiXCR, one entry per CDR3 protein. The sample has about 700,000 distinct CDR3 sequences, 14% seen once. Sequencing was performed on memory CD4+ T cells from blood. The receptors originated from a female donor in good health, serving as a healthy control.

The chain links TRBV3-1 to TRBJ2-3; 7 nucleotides align to TRBD2. This CDR3 has 15 residues. V gave up 1 base and J gave up 4 bases; unmatched junction bases: 5. Germline assignment: CDR1 LGHDT and CDR2 YNNKEL (reference sequence). CDR3 amino acids: CASSQVLTSPDTQYF. As DNA, the CDR3 is TGTGCCAGCAGCCAAGTCCTGACTAGCCCAGATACGCAGTATTTT.

At least ten counts were recorded for this clonotype. The chain joins TRBV7-9 to TRBJ1-1; TRBD1 matches at 9 bases. The CDR3 consists of 14 residues. Germline V CDR1 and CDR2: SEHNR, FQNEAQ (reference sequence). V was clipped by 7 bases and J by 4 bases; unmatched bases: 7. CDR3 region: CASTKQGASTEAFF. The CDR3 DNA reads as TGTGCCAGCACTAAACAGGGGGCCAGCACTGAAGCTTTCTTT.

V usage is TRBV7-9 and J usage is TRBJ1-1; D unclear. V was pared by 2 bases and J by 10 bases, with 14 bases between. This CDR3 spans 13 amino acids. In germline, CDR1 is SEHNR, CDR2 FQNEAQ (reference sequence). In DNA, the CDR3 is TGTGCCAGCAGCTTACCCGGCGGGGAATCAGCTTTCTTT. Translation: CASSLPGGESAFF.

This clonotype has just a few counts. This chain uses TRBV5-1 with TRBJ2-5; D ambiguous. The CDR3 has 14 residues. Germline loops: CDR1 SGHRS, CDR2 YFSETQ. Trimming took 0 bases from V and 4 from J, leaving 10 bases between them. DNA for the CDR3: TGCGCCAGCAGCTTGGGTCGTACAGCAGAGACCCAGTACTTC. It encodes CASSLGRTAETQYF.

The rearrangement uses TRBV29-1 and TRBJ1-2; D is undetermined. This CDR3 region has 14 residues. Trimming took 3 bases from V and 7 from J, leaving 18 bases between them. The germline CDR1 and CDR2 sequences are SQVTM and ANQGSEA. The CDR3 coding sequence is TGCAGCGTTGACGACGTTGCGGTGGACGGTGGCTACACCTTC. Protein product: CSVDDVAVDGGYTF.

The rearrangement uses TRBV6-6 and TRBJ1-4; D unresolved. The CDR3 has 15 residues. V gave up 2 bases and J gave up 8 bases, with 15 bases separating them. Germline CDR1 reads MNHNY; CDR2 reads SVGAGI (reference sequence). In nucleotides, the CDR3 is TGTGCCAGCAGTTACACCGCCCCCGGACGGGAAAAACTGTTTTTT. Translating gives CASSYTAPGREKLFF.

A few counts support this clonotype. The rearrangement joins TRBV9 to TRBJ2-5; tentatively, D is TRBD1 (6 bases). V was pared by 0 bases and J by 7 bases, with 10 bases between. The CDR3 runs 13 residues. Germline assignment: CDR1 SGDLS and CDR2 YYNGEE. Written as DNA, the CDR3 is TGTGCCAGCAGCGTAGCCAGGGGCGGGACCCAGTACTTC. Amino acid sequence: CASSVARGGTQYF.

This clonotype was counted at least ten times. The rearrangement joins TRBV7-2 to TRBJ2-3, with D unresolved. Germline-derived CDR1 and CDR2 are SGHTA and FQGNSA. V shed 6 bases and J shed 1 base, with 8 bases lying between them. This CDR3 contains 13 residues. The CDR3, as DNA: TGTGCCAGCAGATCGACTCGCACAGATACGCAGTATTTT. It yields the protein CASRSTRTDTQYF.

V and J are TRBV7-2 and TRBJ2-1, with TRBD2 matching 12 bases. Trimming at V came to 7 bases and at J to 10 bases, leaving 11 bases not matched to a gene. The CDR3 extends over 15 amino acids. From germline, CDR1 is SGHTA and CDR2 FQGNSA. The CDR3 region has the DNA TGTGCCAGCACCCAGAGACTAGCGGGGGATTTGGAGCAGTTCTTC. Amino acid sequence: CASTQRLAGDLEQFF.

This clonotype was recorded a few times. The chain carries TRBV5-1 and TRBJ2-1; D is undetermined. The ends were cut back, 0 bases at V and 0 bases at J, with 10 bases in the middle. CDR1 is SGHRS, CDR2 YFSETQ, per germline. This CDR3 comprises 16 residues. CDR3 region: CASSLGFMSSYNEQFF. CDR3 nucleotide sequence: TGCGCCAGCAGCTTGGGTTTTATGTCCTCCTACAATGAGCAGTTCTTC.

This clonotype was detected many times. V is TRBV29-1 and J is TRBJ2-4; a weak D match, TRBD2 (5 bases). The germline V and J ends were trimmed by 6 bases and 8 bases, with 8 bases remaining between them. Germline V gene sequence: CDR1 SQVTM, CDR2 ANQGSEA. This CDR3 has 10 amino acids. CDR3 region: CSVGSDIQYF. The CDR3, as DNA: TGCAGCGTAGGGAGCGACATTCAGTACTTC.

In this sample, this clonotype turned up many times. V is TRBV20-1 and J is TRBJ2-5; TRBD2 matches at 13 bases. The germline gives CDR1 DFQATT, CDR2 SNEGSKA (reference sequence). The V gene end was trimmed by 3 bases and the J gene end by 5 bases; junction bases not matched to a gene: 9. This CDR3 is built from 16 residues. This chain's CDR3 is CSASALLAGGGETQYF. For the CDR3, the DNA is TGCAGTGCTAGTGCCCTACTAGCGGGAGGGGGTGAGACCCAGTACTTC.

This clonotype was seen a few times. This chain links TRBV11-2 with TRBJ1-1; 11 bases match TRBD1. With V trimmed by 3 bases and J by 8 bases, 11 bases remained unmatched. Germline V gene sequence: CDR1 SGHAT, CDR2 FQNNGV. CDR3 length: 16 residues. CDR3 region: CASSFPPGQGVGEAFF. The CDR3 nucleotides read TGTGCCAGCAGCTTTCCACCGGGACAGGGGGTAGGAGAAGCTTTCTTT.

The CDR3 spells CASSFSLSSYEQYF. The CDR3 coding sequence is TGTGCCAGCAGCTTTAGCCTAAGCTCCTACGAGCAGTACTTC. The chain uses TRBV7-2 and TRBJ2-7; D unresolved. V was cut by 3 bases and J by 0 bases, with 9 bases left in between. In germline, CDR1 is SGHTA, CDR2 FQGNSA. The CDR3 spans 14 residues.

The CDR3 protein is CASRDSGSGTEAFF. The CDR3 coding sequence is TGCGCCAGCAGGGACTCAGGGAGCGGCACTGAAGCTTTCTTT. The rearrangement uses TRBV5-1 and TRBJ1-1; a weak D match, TRBD1 (5 bases). The germline V gene has CDR1 SGHRS and CDR2 YFSETQ. The CDR3 consists of 14 residues. With 5 bases removed from V and 4 bases from J, the gap between germline ends came to 15 bases.

This clonotype occurred a few times. The V call is TRBV7-9, the J call TRBJ2-7, with 7 bases identical to TRBD2. This CDR3 is 18 amino acids long. The germline V gene encodes CDR1 SEHNR and CDR2 FQNEAQ (reference sequence). Unmatched junction bases numbered 18, after V lost 5 bases and J lost 2 bases. CDR3 nucleotides: TGTGCCAGCAGCCCCGACAGTGGATCACTAGCGAAGGCCTACGAGCAGTACTTC. This gives the protein CASSPDSGSLAKAYEQYF.

This chain joins TRBV11-2 and TRBJ2-1; 10 bases match TRBD2. The V gene end was trimmed by 2 bases and the J gene end by 8 bases; junction bases not matched to a gene: 3. CDR3 length equals 14 residues. Germline V gene lookup returns CDR1 SGHAT and CDR2 FQNNGV. CDR3 sequence: CASSLLAGVHEQFF. CDR3 nucleotide sequence: TGTGCCAGCAGCTTACTAGCGGGGGTACATGAGCAGTTCTTC.

The rearrangement links TRBV14 to TRBJ2-3; D unclear. Germline CDR1 reads SGHDN; CDR2 reads FVKESK. The CDR3 runs to 12 residues. The germline V and J ends were trimmed by 0 bases and 7 bases, with 5 bases remaining between them. The CDR3 is CASSQDRNTQYF. DNA of the CDR3: TGTGCCAGCAGCCAAGATCGGAATACGCAGTATTTT.

This clonotype was observed at least ten times. The chain is built from TRBV7-2 and TRBJ2-7; a possible D gene is TRBD1 (6 bases). There are 14 residues in the CDR3. With 6 bases removed from V and 3 bases from J, the gap between germline ends came to 15 bases. CDR1 and CDR2 (germline): SGHTA, FQGNSA. The chain's CDR3 is CASREGTGRYEQYF. CDR3 DNA sequence: TGTGCCAGCAGAGAGGGAACAGGGCGCTACGAGCAGTACTTC.

V gene TRBV7-2 combines with J gene TRBJ2-5, with 10 bases lining up with TRBD1. Germline assignment: CDR1 SGHTA and CDR2 FQGNSA. The CDR3 spans 17 residues. V was pared by 4 bases and J by 5 bases, with 13 bases of the junction left unmatched. The DNA for the CDR3 is TGTGCCAGCAGCTCGACAGGGGGCCACATGGGGGGGGAGACCCAGTACTTC. It specifies CASSSTGGHMGGETQYF.

This rearrangement joins TRBV20-1 to TRBJ1-1; D ambiguous. Germline values: CDR1 DFQATT, CDR2 SNEGSKA (reference sequence). Trimming took off 0 bases at V and 7 bases at J, with 6 bases between the two ends. The CDR3 consists of 11 residues. The CDR3 spells CSARDGLEAFF. CDR3 sequence (DNA): TGCAGTGCTAGAGACGGACTTGAAGCTTTCTTT.